The 13 T cell receptor beta chains below come from one sample, sequenced in a study of identical twins listed by TCRdb under 2016. The library was built by means of 5' RACE. TCRdb records Illumina HiSeq 2000 as the sequencer. TCRdb trimmed public reads at Q25 via fastp, called clones via MiXCR and kept in-frame beta chains. Rows with one shared CDR3 protein collapse into an entry with the most common genes and DNA. The sample table records 1.5 million to 2 million distinct CDR3 sequences; around 29% of these occur just once. The ten top clones hold 0.27% of the sample. The sequencing input was cord blood. These receptors were taken from a newborn girl in good health.

The chain combines TRBV4-2 with TRBJ2-1; maybe TRBD2 (6 bases). Germline V gene sequence: CDR1 LGHNA, CDR2 YNFKEQ. Deletions cut 0 bases from V and 6 bases from J, with 9 bases between. The CDR3 has 14 amino acids. CDR3 in DNA: TGTGCCAGCAGCCAAGACGGCGGGATCAATGAGCAGTTCTTC. Its protein is CASSQDGGINEQFF.

V usage is TRBV5-1 and J usage is TRBJ2-4, with 8 bases that match TRBD1. Germline V gives CDR1 SGHRS, CDR2 YFSETQ. The ends lost 7 bases at V and 0 bases at J; junction bases unmatched: 9. This CDR3 comprises 16 residues. CDR3 in DNA: TGCGCCAGCGGCTGGGGACAGGAGCTAGCCAAAAACATTCAGTACTTC. Residues: CASGWGQELAKNIQYF.

CDR3 coding DNA: TGTGCCAGCAGCTTAGAGGGACCCGCAGGGGGAACTAATGAAAAACTGTTTTTT. This codes for CASSLEGPAGGTNEKLFF. The rearrangement links TRBV7-4 to TRBJ1-4; TRBD1 matches at 7 bases. Germline-derived CDR1 and CDR2 are SGHVT and SQSDAQ. The CDR3 sequence is 18 residues long. V trimming: 1 base; J trimming: 1 base; junction bases outside the gene matches: 9.

This clonotype was counted only a few times. The rearrangement joins TRBV9 to TRBJ1-2, with TRBD1 identical over 9 bases. The CDR3 length is 14 residues. V was pared by 1 base and J by 6 bases, with 4 bases of the junction left unmatched. The germline gives CDR1 SGDLS, CDR2 YYNGEE. CDR3 sequence (DNA): TGTGCCAGCAGCGTATGGGACAGGGTACATGGCTACACCTTC. Protein sequence: CASSVWDRVHGYTF.

This clonotype appeared many times. The CDR3 region is CASSSGLFTDTQYF. The DNA of the CDR3 is TGTGCCAGCAGCTCGGGACTATTCACAGATACGCAGTATTTT. The chain is built from TRBV7-7 and TRBJ2-3; TRBD2 matches at 7 bases. This CDR3 comprises 14 residues. Trimming took 4 bases from V and 2 from J; bases not matched to a gene: 3. In germline, CDR1 is SSHAT, CDR2 FNYEAQ (reference sequence).

This clonotype was seen a handful of times. This chain joins TRBV24-1 and TRBJ1-2; 7 nucleotides line up with TRBD1. With V trimmed by 3 bases and J by 1 base, 7 bases remained unmatched. The CDR3 extends over 16 amino acids. CDR1 KGHDR and CDR2 SFDVKD come from the germline V gene. As DNA, the CDR3 is TGTGCCACCAGTGATCGACCCTACAGGGGTAACTATGGCTACACCTTC. This gives the protein CATSDRPYRGNYGYTF.

This clonotype was seen a few times. DNA for the CDR3: TGTGCCAGCAGTGAATCCCCAGGACTAGCGGGGTTCCCCCGCACAGATACGCAGTATTTT. Translating gives CASSESPGLAGFPRTDTQYF. V and J are TRBV25-1 and TRBJ2-3, with 12 bases lining up with TRBD2. Germline V gene data show CDR1 as MGHDK and CDR2 as SYGVNS. This CDR3 is 20 amino acids long. The junction had 12 bases not matched to a gene; V was cut back by 1 base and J by 1 base. Looking up the rest from reference TRBV25-1 and TRBJ2-3 gives the full variable domain: EADIYQTPRYLVIGTGKKITLECSQTMGHDKMYWYQQDPGMELHLIHYSYGVNSTEKGDLSSESTVSRIRTEHFPLTLESARPSHTSQYLCASSESPGLAGFPRTDTQYFGPGTRLTVL.

The chain links TRBV20-1 to TRBJ2-7, with D perhaps TRBD1 (5 bases). The closer fit of TRBJ2-5 to the DNA end suggests the J call may be wrong. Looked up from germline, CDR1 is DFQATT and CDR2 is SNEGSKA (reference sequence). The length of the CDR3 is 16 residues. The CDR3 bases are TGCAGTGCTAGACCGAACGACAGAGCCCTAACGGAGACCCAGTACTTC. It specifies CSARPNDRALTETQYF.

The gene calls are TRBV18 and TRBJ2-7, with TRBD1 matching 10 bases. CDR3 length: 16 residues. V lost 0 bases, J lost 3 bases, and 5 bases stayed unmatched. Germline CDR1 is KGHSH and CDR2 is LQKENI. This CDR3 reads CASSPPKGQGLYEQYF. The CDR3 DNA reads TGTGCCAGCTCACCACCGAAGGGACAGGGGCTCTACGAGCAGTACTTC.

In this sample, this clonotype turned up a few times. This chain joins TRBV7-9 and TRBJ2-7; 8 bases line up with TRBD2. V lost 6 bases and J lost 3; bases outside the gene matches: 10. The CDR3 loop spans 15 amino acids. From germline, CDR1 is SEHNR and CDR2 FQNEAQ (reference sequence). In DNA form, the CDR3 reads TGTGCCAGCAGTAAGATAGATAGCGGGATCTACGAGCAGTACTTC. This codes for CASSKIDSGIYEQYF.

In its sample, this clonotype was seen a few times. The chain carries TRBV6-5 and TRBJ1-4, with TRBD1 matching 7 bases. Unmatched junction bases numbered 7, after V lost 5 bases and J lost 7 bases. Germline V gives CDR1 MNHEY, CDR2 SVGAGI. The CDR3 runs to 14 residues. This CDR3 is CASSETGRGEKLFF. The DNA of the CDR3 is TGTGCCAGCAGTGAGACAGGGCGGGGTGAAAAACTGTTTTTT.

This clonotype occurred once. The junction shows a germline mismatch at one end, possibly a read error. The V gene is TRBV3-1, the J gene TRBJ1-6; D gene unclear. CDR1 is LGHDT and CDR2 is YNNKEL in the germline V gene (reference sequence). The CDR3 sequence is 17 residues long. The CDR3 reads CASSPNYFYTEDSPPHF. The CDR3 DNA reads TGTGCCAGCAGCCCTAATTATTTTTATACCGAGGATTCACCCCCCCACTTT.

The chain employs TRBV28 and TRBJ1-1; unclear D gene. Trimming left V 5 bases short and J 4 bases short, with 17 bases between. Looked up from germline, CDR1 is MDHEN and CDR2 is SYDVKM. The CDR3 consists of 15 residues. The CDR3 coding sequence is TGTGCCAGCAGTCTGCCCCCCAGTTGGGTCACTGAAGCTTTCTTT. Translating gives CASSLPPSWVTEAFF.